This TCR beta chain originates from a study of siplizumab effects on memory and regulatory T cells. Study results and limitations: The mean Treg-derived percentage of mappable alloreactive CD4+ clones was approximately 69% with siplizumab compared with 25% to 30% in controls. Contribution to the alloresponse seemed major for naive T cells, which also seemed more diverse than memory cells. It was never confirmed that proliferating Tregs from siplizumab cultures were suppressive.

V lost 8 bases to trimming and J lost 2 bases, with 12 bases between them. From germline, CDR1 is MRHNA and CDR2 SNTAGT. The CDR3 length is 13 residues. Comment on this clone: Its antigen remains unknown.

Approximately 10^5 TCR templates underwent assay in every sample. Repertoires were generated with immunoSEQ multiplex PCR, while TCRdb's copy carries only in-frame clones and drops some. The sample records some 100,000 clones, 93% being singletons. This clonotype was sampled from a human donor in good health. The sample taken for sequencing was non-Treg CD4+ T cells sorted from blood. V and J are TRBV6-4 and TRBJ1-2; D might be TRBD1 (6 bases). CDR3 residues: CASAPGDNYGYTF. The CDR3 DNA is TGTGCCAGCGCCCCAGGGGACAACTATGGCTACACCTTC.